This note documents a single T cell receptor (beta chain) sequence. Its antigen is not known. Template switching added a universal primer site; cDNA carried unique molecular identifiers. TCRdb reprocessed the 5' RACE reads via MiXCR and lists one record per CDR3 protein. The table shows 400,000 to 500,000 distinct CDR3 sequences, with under 20% occurring only once. This entry comes from a study of identical twins. CDR3 size: 11 residues. From germline, CDR1 is SGHRS and CDR2 YFSETQ. Trimming cost V 4 bases and J 10 bases; bases outside gene matches: 4. Study findings and constraints: Conclusions leaned on cross-sectional statistical analysis and did not track the same donors over time. Analyses of zero insertions could, in part, be confounded by invariant MAIT and iNKT cells.

This TCR was recovered from a man in his fifties in good health. Sequencing used naive T cells sorted from blood. This rearrangement joins TRBV5-1 to TRBJ1-1; 7 nucleotides match TRBD1. The CDR3 protein is CASSRQGTAFF. As DNA, the CDR3 is TGCGCCAGCAGCCGACAGGGAACAGCTTTCTTT.